The clone carrying this TCR beta chain has more than one count but fewer than ten. Its target is unknown. In germline, CDR1 is MNHEY, CDR2 SMNVEV (reference sequence). This CDR3 contains 14 residues. V lost 6 bases, J lost 0 bases, and 1 base stayed unmatched. Using CD45RO/CCR7/CD25/CD127/CD95/CD27, CD4+ naive, central memory, regulatory and stem cell-like memory cells were sorted. This entry is derived from a study of beta chain features in type 1 diabetes. General study results and limits: When Type 1 diabetes patients were examined, their TCRB CDR3s proved moderately but significantly shorter in all four CD4+ subsets.

Expressed TCRB transcripts were sequenced, since all the RNA that had been isolated was reverse transcribed. Data came from immunoSEQ multiplex PCR; TCRdb stores just in-frame clones and leaves some out. The sample carries a few hundred thousand clones, around 13% recorded once. Specimen: naive CD4+ T cells from blood. The chain has TRBV27 and TRBJ2-7, with TRBD2 matching 11 bases. This receptor was identified in a man between 25 and 39 years old with type 1 diabetes. CDR3 in amino acids: CASRTSGGSYEQYF. DNA for the CDR3: TGTGCCAGCAGAACTAGCGGGGGCTCCTACGAGCAGTACTTC.